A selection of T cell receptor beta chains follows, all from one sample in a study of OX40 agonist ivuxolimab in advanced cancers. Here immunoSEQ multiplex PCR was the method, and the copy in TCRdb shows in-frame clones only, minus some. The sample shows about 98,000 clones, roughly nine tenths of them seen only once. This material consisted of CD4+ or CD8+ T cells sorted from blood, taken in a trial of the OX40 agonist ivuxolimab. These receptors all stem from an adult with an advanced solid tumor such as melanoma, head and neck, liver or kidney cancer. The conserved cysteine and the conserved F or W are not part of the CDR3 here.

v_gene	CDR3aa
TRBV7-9	ASSLDGRNTGELF
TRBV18	ASSPRQTNTEAF
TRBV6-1	ASRDGAGTEAF
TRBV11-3	ASKGQGHNEQF
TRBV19	ASSPRLGETQY
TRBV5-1	ASSLAGRLNTGELF
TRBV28	ASSQRYEQY
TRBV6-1	ASSTGGNQPQH
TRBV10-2	ASRLAGGPEQY
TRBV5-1	ASSLGPNGAREQY
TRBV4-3	ASSQRTTDTQY
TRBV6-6	ASSTTFGRTTDTQY
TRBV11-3	ASSRQDNEQF
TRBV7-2	ASSLSRQETQY
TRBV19	ASSSQGAYEAF
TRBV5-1	ASSFSGSSYNEQF
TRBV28	ASSTAGNTIY
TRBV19	ASSPKKKTGTGQPQH
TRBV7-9	ASSFLGEQF
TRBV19	ASKIGRGEQPQH
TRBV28	ASSTGTEVDTQY
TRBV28	ASSTLAGGYEQY
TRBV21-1	ASSCLERSNQPQH
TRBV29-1	STWDSNGYT
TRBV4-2	ASSLFASFSGSSRYNEQF
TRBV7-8	ASSLPIGLADKSNEQF
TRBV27	ASSLSGTGGRGGYT
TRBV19	ASSRYSPIRGNYGYT
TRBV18	ASSLTGGNDGYT
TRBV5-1	ASSLDQGGRNTIY
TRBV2	ASNGQANQPQH
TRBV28	ASSRYASGAQTQY
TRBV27	ASSLFISGSQF
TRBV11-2	ASSQSARGGYGYT
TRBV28	ASSPRESNEQY
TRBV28	ASSLYIGVRTGELF
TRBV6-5	ASSRGLGETQY
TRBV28	ASSLHARQGTY
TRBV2	ASNPGGYSPLH
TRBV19	ASSIVGGPETQY
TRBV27	ASSPLGVAGRNEQF
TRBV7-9	ASSPHRGQNSPLH
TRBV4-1	ASRQTGTVNTEAF
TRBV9	ASSEGLAGVNEQF
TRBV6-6	ASSNLAGGHYEQY
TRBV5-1	ASSLEGLEVNEQF
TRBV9	ASSARDTRNYGYT
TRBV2	ANQRSGEAF
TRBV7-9	ASTPGQSYGYT
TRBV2	ASSERRETQY
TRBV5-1	ASRVPGGTGELF
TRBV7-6	ASSTSPWGREPQH
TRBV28	ASSLPVNTEAF